A selection of T cell receptor beta chains follows, all from one sample in a study of T-cell reconstitution after alpha-beta-depleted transplantation in children. TCRdb re-analysed the PCR reads in MiXCR, keeping a single row per CDR3 protein. The sample consists of 150,000 to 250,000 distinct CDR3 sequences, more than 14% of them appearing once. The sample here was PBMCs from the stem cell graft donor, taken from the stem cell graft. All receptors derive from a human donor who donated a stem cell graft to a child with acute lymphoblastic leukemia. Each CDR3 is given with its conserved first and last residue. The D gene is left open where the match is weak. Not all rows give a size; the values are once, few, many and, for expanded clones, a class.

D gene: NA
V gene: TRBV7-8
clone size: many
J gene: TRBJ1-5
CDR3 protein: CASSSQWGGRGQPQHF
CDR3 DNA: TGTGCCAGCAGCTCCCAATGGGGGGGTAGGGGTCAGCCCCAGCATTTT

D gene: NA
V gene: TRBV28
clone size: many
J gene: TRBJ1-4
CDR3 protein: CASRGRMSRDEKLFF
CDR3 DNA: TGTGCCAGCAGGGGGAGAATGTCCCGAGATGAAAAACTGTTTTTT

D gene: NA
V gene: TRBV5-1
clone size: once
J gene: TRBJ1-2
CDR3 protein: CDSSLEKAGFGYTF
CDR3 DNA: TGCGACAGCAGCCTGGAGAAAGCGGGGTTCGGCTACACCTTC

D gene: NA
V gene: TRBV5-5
clone size: few
J gene: TRBJ1-1
CDR3 protein: CASSLGWGIITEAFF
CDR3 DNA: TGTGCCAGCAGTTTGGGGTGGGGGATCATCACTGAAGCTTTCTTT

D gene: NA
V gene: TRBV29-1
clone size: many
J gene: TRBJ1-1
CDR3 protein: CSVGDTEAFF
CDR3 DNA: TGCAGCGTTGGAGACACTGAAGCTTTCTTT

D gene: TRBD1
V gene: TRBV20-1
clone size: few
J gene: TRBJ2-5
CDR3 protein: CSADDRAEFLETQYF
CDR3 DNA: TGCAGTGCTGATGACAGGGCCGAGTTTTTGGAGACCCAGTACTTC

D gene: TRBD1
V gene: TRBV28
clone size: many
J gene: TRBJ1-1
CDR3 protein: CASTDRDYTEAFF
CDR3 DNA: TGTGCCAGCACCGACAGGGACTACACTGAAGCTTTCTTT

D gene: NA
V gene: TRBV12-3/TRBV12-4
clone size: many
J gene: TRBJ2-5
CDR3 protein: CASSPGRHLSETQYF
CDR3 DNA: TGTGCCAGCAGTCCCGGACGTCACCTCTCAGAGACCCAGTACTTC

D gene: NA
V gene: TRBV11-3
clone size: NA
J gene: TRBJ2-7
CDR3 protein: CASSPGGQRYEQYF
CDR3 DNA: TGTGCCAGCAGTCCCGGGGGACAGCGCTACGAGCAGTACTTC

D gene: TRBD1
V gene: TRBV12-3/TRBV12-4
clone size: few
J gene: TRBJ1-1
CDR3 protein: CASSLDRGGTEAFF
CDR3 DNA: TGTGCCAGCAGTCTCGACAGGGGAGGTACTGAAGCTTTCTTT

D gene: NA
V gene: TRBV27
clone size: many
J gene: TRBJ2-1
CDR3 protein: CASSFGDHFSYNEQFF
CDR3 DNA: TGTGCCAGCAGTTTTGGGGACCACTTTTCCTACAATGAGCAGTTCTTC

D gene: TRBD2
V gene: TRBV5-1
clone size: NA
J gene: TRBJ2-7
CDR3 protein: CASSSTSESRYEQYF
CDR3 DNA: TGCGCCAGCAGCTCGACTAGCGAGTCGCGCTACGAGCAGTACTTC

D gene: TRBD1
V gene: TRBV5-1
clone size: many
J gene: TRBJ2-3
CDR3 protein: CASSATGSQTDTQYF
CDR3 DNA: TGCGCCAGCAGCGCGACAGGGTCACAGACAGATACGCAGTATTTT

D gene: NA
V gene: TRBV6-5
clone size: NA
J gene: TRBJ1-6
CDR3 protein: CASSYIAVGSYNSPLHF
CDR3 DNA: TGTGCCAGCAGTTACATCGCAGTGGGGTCCTATAATTCACCCCTCCACTTT

D gene: NA
V gene: TRBV5-4
clone size: many
J gene: TRBJ2-5
CDR3 protein: CASSLDPGREETQYF
CDR3 DNA: TGTGCCAGCAGCTTGGATCCGGGACGGGAAGAGACCCAGTACTTC

D gene: NA
V gene: TRBV29-1
clone size: many
J gene: TRBJ2-5
CDR3 protein: CSVGLVGETQYF
CDR3 DNA: TGCAGCGTGGGTCTGGTTGGAGAGACCCAGTACTTC

D gene: NA
V gene: TRBV7-6
clone size: NA
J gene: TRBJ1-1
CDR3 protein: CASSLSPGPQTEAFF
CDR3 DNA: TGTGCCAGCAGCTTATCCCCGGGGCCCCAAACTGAAGCTTTCTTT

D gene: TRBD2
V gene: TRBV28
clone size: few
J gene: TRBJ2-2
CDR3 protein: CASSRGGTGELFF
CDR3 DNA: TGTGCCAGCAGTCGGGGGGGGACCGGGGAGCTGTTTTTT

D gene: NA
V gene: TRBV7-7
clone size: NA
J gene: TRBJ2-1
CDR3 protein: CASTKGAGDEQFF
CDR3 DNA: TGTGCTAGCACTAAGGGGGCGGGAGATGAGCAGTTCTTC

D gene: TRBD2
V gene: TRBV12-3/TRBV12-4
clone size: NA
J gene: TRBJ2-3
CDR3 protein: CASSRGLAGATDTQYF
CDR3 DNA: TGTGCCAGCAGCCGAGGACTAGCGGGAGCGACAGATACGCAGTATTTT

D gene: TRBD1
V gene: TRBV7-6
clone size: NA
J gene: TRBJ2-2
CDR3 protein: CASSSGQGYTGELFF
CDR3 DNA: TGTGCCAGCAGCTCTGGACAGGGTTACACCGGGGAGCTGTTTTTT

D gene: TRBD1
V gene: TRBV12-3/TRBV12-4
clone size: many
J gene: TRBJ1-5
CDR3 protein: CASTRTGNQPQHF
CDR3 DNA: TGTGCCAGCACCCGGACAGGGAATCAGCCCCAGCATTTT

D gene: NA
V gene: TRBV6-1
clone size: many
J gene: TRBJ1-6
CDR3 protein: CASSPKGEGSPLHF
CDR3 DNA: TGTGCCAGCAGTCCGAAGGGGGAGGGGTCACCCCTCCACTTT

D gene: TRBD2
V gene: TRBV3-1
clone size: few
J gene: TRBJ2-1
CDR3 protein: CASSAVASGRYEQFF
CDR3 DNA: TGTGCCAGCAGCGCCGTCGCTAGCGGGAGGTATGAGCAGTTCTTC

D gene: TRBD1
V gene: TRBV25-1
clone size: few
J gene: TRBJ1-6
CDR3 protein: CASRPTGQNRQGFPSTLHF
CDR3 DNA: TGTGCCAGCAGACCAACGGGACAGAATAGGCAGGGTTTTCCCTCCACCCTCCACTTT

D gene: NA
V gene: TRBV20-1
clone size: NA
J gene: TRBJ1-2
CDR3 protein: CSSYRPPNYGYTF
CDR3 DNA: TGCAGTTCTTACAGGCCTCCTAACTATGGCTACACCTTC